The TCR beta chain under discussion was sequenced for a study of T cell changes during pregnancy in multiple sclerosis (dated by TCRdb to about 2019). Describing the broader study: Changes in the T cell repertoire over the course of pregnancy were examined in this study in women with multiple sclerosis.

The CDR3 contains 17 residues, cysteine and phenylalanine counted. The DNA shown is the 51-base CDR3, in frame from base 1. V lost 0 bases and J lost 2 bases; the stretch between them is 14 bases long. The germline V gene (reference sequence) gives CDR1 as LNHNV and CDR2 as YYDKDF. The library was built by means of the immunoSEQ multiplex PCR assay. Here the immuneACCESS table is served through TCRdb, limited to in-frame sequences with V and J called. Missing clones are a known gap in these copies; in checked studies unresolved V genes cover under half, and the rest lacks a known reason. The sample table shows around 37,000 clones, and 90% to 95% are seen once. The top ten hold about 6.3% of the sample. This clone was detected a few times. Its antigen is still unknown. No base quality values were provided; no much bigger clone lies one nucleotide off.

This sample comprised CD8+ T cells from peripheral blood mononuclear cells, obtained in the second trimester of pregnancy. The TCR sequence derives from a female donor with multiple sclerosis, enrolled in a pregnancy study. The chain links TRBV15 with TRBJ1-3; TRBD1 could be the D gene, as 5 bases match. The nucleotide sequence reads TGTGCCACCAGCAGAGATAATGAAGGGGCGGCTGGAAACACCATATATTTT. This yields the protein CATSRDNEGAAGNTIYF. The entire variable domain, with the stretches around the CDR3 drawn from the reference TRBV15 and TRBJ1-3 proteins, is DAMVIQNPRYQVTQFGKPVTLSCSQTLNHNVMYWYQQKSSQAPKLLFHYYDKDFNNEADTPDNFQSRRPNTSFCFLDIRSPGLGDTAMYLCATSRDNEGAAGNTIYFGEGSWLTVV.